This TCR beta chain comes out of a study of regulatory T cells in long-lasting Graves disease. Study conclusions and caveats: For persistent Graves' patients, TCR diversity was lower than for newly diagnosed ones. Persistent patients shared 2,500 to 3,000 public clonotypes among themselves. Newly diagnosed patients shared fewer, at some 970.

The time point: persistent/refractory GD, antithyroid drugs over 5 years with positive TRAb. After RNA was extracted from PBMCs, the TCR library was made from it. Arm-PCR of CDR3 regions and iRepertoire HTBI primers were used to build TCR beta libraries. TCRdb fed the multiplex PCR reads into MiXCR, producing one record per CDR3 protein. The sample lists roughly 300,000 distinct CDR3 sequences; 15% to 20% were seen once. This clonotype appeared many times. Antigen unknown. The clonotype comes from a female donor with Graves disease. Sequencing used peripheral blood mononuclear cells (PBMCs), obtained when the disease was refractory, from a patient treated with antithyroid drugs.

In DNA, the CDR3 is TGTGCCATCAGTGAGTCCCAGGGAAACTATGGCTACACCTTC. Translation: CAISESQGNYGYTF. The chain is built from TRBV10-3 and TRBJ1-2; D may be TRBD1 (5 bases). The CDR3 sequence is 14 residues long. Germline V gene sequence: CDR1 ENHRY, CDR2 SYGVKD. The V end lost 0 bases, the J end lost 2 bases, and 7 bases lay between the germline ends.